This T cell receptor (beta chain) was sequenced during a study of blood T cell repertoires in COVID-19. Overall study: Spain, Italy and the United States supplied samples that represented acute and convalescent COVID-19. PBMCs, B-cell-depleted T cells, or T cells were the source of the cDNA or gDNA that made up the material.

Original processing notes: Reference gene primer amplification gave nucleated cell count estimates. TCRdb keeps only in-frame clones here, not all; method: immunoSEQ multiplex PCR. Clonal size and the V and J genes are those of that table, whereas D and trimming came from the DNA. The sample lists tens of thousands of clones, roughly 74% seen once, with roughly 6% in the top ten. CDR1 KGHSH and CDR2 LQKENI come from the germline V gene. The CDR3 length is 13 residues. Germline trimming cut 6 bases from V and 3 bases from J; bases unmatched to any gene: 3. Only a few counts were recorded for this clone. Other DNA sequences in the same sample also yield this CDR3. Patients at the Seattle site were enrolled during active infection and followed longitudinally.

The TCR was taken from a man between 65 and 85 years old with COVID-19, enrolled during active disease. The sequenced sample consisted of peripheral blood. The chain is built from TRBV18 and TRBJ1-1, with 8 bases lining up with TRBD1. The CDR3 reads CASSPGQDTEAFF. For the CDR3, the DNA is TGTGCCAGCTCCCCGGGACAGGACACTGAAGCTTTCTTT.